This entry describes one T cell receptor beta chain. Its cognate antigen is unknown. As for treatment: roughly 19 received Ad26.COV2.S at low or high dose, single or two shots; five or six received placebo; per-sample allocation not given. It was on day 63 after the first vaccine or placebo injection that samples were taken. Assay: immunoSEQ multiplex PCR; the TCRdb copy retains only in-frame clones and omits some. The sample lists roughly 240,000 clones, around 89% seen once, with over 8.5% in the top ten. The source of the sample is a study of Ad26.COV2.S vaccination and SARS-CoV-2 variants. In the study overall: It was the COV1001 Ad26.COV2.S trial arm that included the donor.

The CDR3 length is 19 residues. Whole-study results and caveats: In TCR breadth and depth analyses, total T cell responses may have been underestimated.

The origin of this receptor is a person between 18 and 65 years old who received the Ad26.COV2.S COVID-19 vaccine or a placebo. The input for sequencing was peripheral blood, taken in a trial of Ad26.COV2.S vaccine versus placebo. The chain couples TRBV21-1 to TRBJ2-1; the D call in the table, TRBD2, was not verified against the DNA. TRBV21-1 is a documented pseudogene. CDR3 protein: CASSKDTSGRRRTYNEQFF. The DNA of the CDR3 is TGTGCCAGCAGCAAAGATACTAGCGGGAGACGGCGGACCTACAATGAGCAGTTCTTC.